These T cell receptor beta chains were read from a single sample in a study of response to subunit inactivated influenza vaccine. Each CDR3 protein is one row after TCRdb ran MiXCR on the RT-PCR reads. The table has over 400,000 distinct CDR3 sequences, 10% to 15% seen once. Specimen: PBMCs from blood, collected 45 days after vaccination. The origin of the receptors is a man aged 50-59 years who received an inactivated influenza vaccine. Both conserved end residues are part of each CDR3. Clone sizes are given selectively: once, few, many, or a class where the clone is expanded.

V gene: TRBV5-1; clone size: many; J gene: TRBJ2-5; CDR3 protein: CASSNQETQYF
V gene: TRBV4-1; clone size: few; J gene: TRBJ1-1; CDR3 protein: CASSQPGDYTEAFF
V gene: TRBV29-1; clone size: .; J gene: TRBJ2-4; CDR3 protein: CSVGDLTKNIQYF
V gene: TRBV27; clone size: .; J gene: TRBJ2-2; CDR3 protein: CASSLLAGGPANTGELFF
V gene: TRBV4-3; clone size: .; J gene: TRBJ2-2; CDR3 protein: CASSLSLPDRFTGELFF
V gene: TRBV20-1; clone size: .; J gene: TRBJ2-1; CDR3 protein: CSASPPGHTYNEQFF
V gene: TRBV7-9; clone size: many; J gene: TRBJ2-2; CDR3 protein: CASSSWTGNTGELFF
V gene: TRBV7-6; clone size: .; J gene: TRBJ2-5; CDR3 protein: CASSRQGSLQETQYF
V gene: TRBV7-8; clone size: few; J gene: TRBJ2-1; CDR3 protein: CASRFDLAGGYLEYNEQFF
V gene: TRBV20-1; clone size: .; J gene: TRBJ2-5; CDR3 protein: CSASKTSRETQYF
V gene: TRBV25-1; clone size: .; J gene: TRBJ2-5; CDR3 protein: CASSSWRTGGVRETQYF